Listed below are T cell receptor beta chains from one sample, sequenced in a study of cytotoxic CD8 clonotypes in ibrutinib-treated CLL. TCRdb's copy holds only in-frame clones and misses some; the assay was immunoSEQ multiplex PCR. This sample carries roughly 160,000 clones, over 65% of them seen once, and the ten largest clones take roughly 1.9%. The sequencing here drew on PBMCs, taken after 12 months of ibrutinib treatment. The receptors were sampled from a human donor with chronic lymphocytic leukemia. Both conserved end residues are part of each CDR3.

TRBV30,TRBJ1-1,CAWSPPQGEGTEAFF
TRBV7-3,TRBJ2-3,CASSLSGRLDTQYF
TRBV19,TRBJ1-5,CASSITPHRAQPQHF
TRBV27,TRBJ2-7,CASIERDYEQYF
TRBV28,TRBJ2-3,CASTQWGQRSTDTQYF
TRBV10-3,TRBJ1-4,CAIREGQGTEKLFF
TRBV6-1,TRBJ1-4,CASSAGQGNEKLFF
TRBV5-1,TRBJ2-1,CASSLEGLPYNEQFF
TRBV6-5,TRBJ2-1,CASSQGTKVGRQFF
TRBV9,TRBJ2-2,CASSVVGRANTGELFF
TRBV5-1,TRBJ2-3,CASSSSIGTDTQYF
TRBV15,TRBJ2-7,CATSRGGTSGFEQYF
TRBV7-7,TRBJ2-3,CASSPDFSSTDTQYF
TRBV7-8,TRBJ2-1,CASTFVRGLSPANEQFF
TRBV9,TRBJ2-7,CASSPQGQGYEQYF
TRBV10-3,TRBJ1-4,CAISAAGNEKLFF
TRBV7-2,TRBJ1-1,CASSLERGFFDTNTEAFF
TRBV28,TRBJ2-1,CASSLSAGTSVYNEQFF
TRBV30,TRBJ2-6,CASSSGANVLTF
TRBV7-2,TRBJ2-7,CASSLSPGQGNSYEQYF
TRBV27,TRBJ2-3,CASSVLVLGTQYF
TRBV28,TRBJ1-4,CASSLEPGVTEKLFF